The clone carrying this TCR beta chain was counted a few times. What it recognizes is unknown. The sample comes from a study of CD8+CD57+ T cells in acquired aplastic anemia. For the study at large: When averaged, DNA from sorted CD4+ and CD8+ cells came to approximately 3.2 ug.

CDR3 length: 15 residues. The V gene lost 3 bases and the J gene lost 1 base, with 13 bases spanning the gap. Per the germline V gene, CDR1 is DFQATT and CDR2 is SNEGSKA (reference sequence). Study-wide results and caveats: Patient and control CD8+ Simpson's diversity was not significantly different. Patients and controls shared about 30 CD8+ CDR3 sequences.

By flow cytometry, patients selected for sequencing had shown an expansion of CD8+CD57+ cells. Blood sampling was performed on the patients, and none of them had received therapy by then. Profiling that covered TCR beta VDJ and CDR3 relied on genomic DNA as its template. TCRdb used MiXCR to reprocess the reads, holding one entry per CDR3 protein. This table has around 430,000 distinct CDR3 sequences, approximately 33% appearing once. The sequenced sample was sorted CD4+, CD8+, or CD8+CD57+ T cells (not recorded which) from PBMCs. The V gene is TRBV20-1, the J gene TRBJ1-3; D perhaps matches TRBD1 (5 bases). This receptor was identified in a human donor with aplastic anemia. DNA of the CDR3: TGCAGTGCTAGGGAGACAGTAGCTTCTGGAAACACCATATATTTT. Its protein product is CSARETVASGNTIYF.